This T cell receptor (beta chain) was identified in a study of cytomegalovirus exposure and HLA in healthy donors. Both 60 Vbeta primers and 13 Jbeta primers went into the PCR. This table comes from immunoSEQ multiplex PCR, and its TCRdb copy is limited to in-frame clones, with some not included. Of around 180,000 clones in the sample, approximately 79% were seen once. The CDR3 spans 13 residues. The V and J ends lost 5 bases and 4 bases respectively, with 11 bases between them. Germline assignment: CDR1 MNHNS and CDR2 SASEGT. Material: PBMCs. The chain has TRBV6-1 and TRBJ1-1; D ambiguous. This receptor was identified in a woman in her thirties or forties in good health and CMV-seronegative. The CDR3 DNA reads TGTGCCAGCAGTACTATTCCTGGCACTGAAGCTTTCTTT. Residues: CASSTIPGTEAFF.